This TCR beta chain was captured in a study of T cell responses to AZD1222 COVID-19 vaccine. Turning to this clone: The antigen remains undetermined.

Here immunoSEQ multiplex PCR was the method, and the copy in TCRdb shows in-frame clones only, minus some. The repertoire includes approximately 93,000 clones, 89% of them detected once, and about 5.5% sits in the top ten. Overall study results and limits: A reported finding is that nearly half of spike-specific TCRs target unmutated variant regions. Just a handful of people given AZD1222 tested seropositive at baseline. Donors, mostly white British, included more females; clonal diversity was possibly underestimated.

The sequences come from peripheral blood, collected 28 days after the second AZD1222 dose. This clonotype was obtained from an adult who received the AZD1222 COVID-19 vaccine.

CDR3 region: CASSHEGDPNQPQHF. The DNA for the CDR3 is TGTGCCAGCAGCCACGAGGGGGACCCCAATCAGCCCCAGCATTTT. This chain links TRBV11-2 with TRBJ1-5, with D possibly matching TRBD1 (6 bases). This CDR3 spans 15 amino acids. Trimming removed 5 bases from V and 3 bases from J, with 14 bases in between. Germline V gene data show CDR1 as SGHAT and CDR2 as FQNNGV.